The present entry profiles one TCR beta chain with its context. Its cognate antigen is unknown. These data belong to a study of cytotoxic CD8 clonotypes in ibrutinib-treated CLL. General observations from the study: Clonotypes that were public were uncommon, and they contracted or stayed stable on treatment. Clonality went up at ibrutinib response and then declined back toward baseline at progression.

The CDR3 sequence is 13 residues long. Germline assignment: CDR1 WNHNN and CDR2 SYGVQD (reference sequence). Trimming cost V 2 bases and J 12 bases, with 14 bases left between them. Assay: immunoSEQ multiplex PCR; the TCRdb copy retains only in-frame clones and omits some. Among tens of thousands of clones listed, over 55% were seen once. Frozen PBMC stocks contributed around 1.8 micrograms of genomic DNA to the TCR beta libraries. The chain carries TRBV10-1 and TRBJ2-1, with a weak D call TRBD2 (6 bases). This material consisted of PBMCs, taken after 24 months of ibrutinib treatment. The clonotype comes from a human donor with chronic lymphocytic leukemia. The CDR3 spells CASSEPGRPGQFF. The CDR3 DNA follows: TGCGCCAGCAGTGAGCCGGGGAGGCCAGGGCAGTTCTTC.